The 4 T cell receptor beta chains below come from one sample, sequenced in a study of regulatory T cells in long-lasting Graves disease (dated by TCRdb to about 2021). The time point label for this specimen denotes: newly diagnosed GD, antithyroid drugs for less than 3 months. For both TCR sequencing and RNA sequencing, RNA was extracted from PBMCs using TRIzol. Receptor libraries were prepared by multiplex PCR. Instrument on record: Illumina HiSeq 4000. To build TCR beta libraries, CDR3 regions were amplified by Arm-PCR using iRepertoire HTBI primers. The raw public reads went through TCRdb reprocessing: fastp at Q25, MiXCR clone calling, in-frame beta chains kept. Under each unique CDR3 protein, matching rows form one entry showing the most common genes and DNA. The table for this sample lists about 520,000 distinct CDR3 sequences; about 12% of them were counted only once. Of the sample, 7.5% to 9% is held by the ten largest clones.

The same data also contributed to another study, on T cells in Graves' hyperthyroidism and ophthalmopathy.

Specimen: peripheral blood mononuclear cells (PBMCs), collected at new diagnosis, from a patient treated with antithyroid drugs. These TCRs come from a young woman with Graves disease. Donor details come from another sample of the same person, matched by shared clones.

This clonotype was counted at least ten times. The V and J genes are TRBV9 and TRBJ1-2; D remains unclear. The V end was cut by 2 bases, the J end by 2 bases, with 10 bases between. Germline loops: CDR1 SGDLS, CDR2 YYNGEE. There are 14 residues in the CDR3. The CDR3 loop is CASSVNGPNYGYTF. In DNA form, the CDR3 reads TGTGCCAGCAGCGTGAATGGCCCGAACTATGGCTACACCTTC.

There are many counts of this clonotype. The gene calls are TRBV12-3 or TRBV12-4 and TRBJ1-2; no definite D call. The CDR3 sequence is 13 residues long. The germline V and J ends were trimmed by 5 bases and 1 base, with 8 bases remaining between them. The CDR3 DNA follows: TGTGCCAGCAGTGTCTCCCATAACTATGGCTACACCTTC. Protein: CASSVSHNYGYTF.

Ten or more counts support this clonotype. This chain joins TRBV27 and TRBJ2-5; D may correspond to TRBD1 or TRBD2 (5 bases each). V was trimmed by 6 bases and J by 3 bases, leaving 23 bases between them. CDR3 length equals 17 residues. From germline, CDR1 is MNHEY and CDR2 SMNVEV (reference sequence). For the CDR3, the DNA is TGTGCCAGCAGACGCCATCGGACCCAAGAGGGGAAAGAGACCCAGTACTTC. Amino acid sequence: CASRRHRTQEGKETQYF.

This clonotype has a count of ten or more. This sequence joins TRBV9 and TRBJ1-1; D possibly corresponds to TRBD1 (6 bases). CDR1 SGDLS and CDR2 YYNGEE come from the germline V gene. The CDR3 consists of 14 residues. V lost 3 bases and J lost 6, with 15 bases in between. CDR3: CASSATGNSAEAFF. The CDR3, as DNA: TGTGCCAGCAGCGCCACAGGGAACTCGGCTGAAGCTTTCTTT.